This TCR beta chain was recovered during a study of shared clonotypes between healthy human individuals. Sorted-subset replicate PCR reactions were performed with around 210 ng DNA, corresponding to tens of thousands of T cell genomes. Here immunoSEQ multiplex PCR was the method, and the copy in TCRdb shows in-frame clones only, minus some. Counted here are a few million clones, 85% to 95% occurring once; the ten biggest clones make up about 0.41%. Looked up from germline, CDR1 is LGHNA and CDR2 is YNFKEQ. Trimming took 5 bases from V and 8 from J, leaving 13 bases between them. The CDR3 loop spans 13 amino acids.

This receptor was obtained from a man in his late teens or twenties in good health. Some clones in this sample may be carry-over from other donors' samples. Sequenced input: naive CD4+ T cells from PBMCs. Subset given: CD45RA+ positively selected. This chain connects TRBV4-2 to TRBJ2-1, with D possibly being TRBD1 (5 bases). The DNA for the CDR3 is TGTGCCAGCAGCAAGGGGATTCGCGATGAGCAGTTCTTC. Its protein product is CASSKGIRDEQFF.